This TCR beta chain was obtained from a study of shared T cell receptors in the human thymus listed by TCRdb under 2021. About the investigation overall: The study examined how self-reactive, shared T-cell receptor alpha chains are generated in the human thymus.

The receptor library was made with the immunoSEQ multiplex PCR assay. TCRdb mirrors the immuneACCESS table, restricted to in-frame sequences. Some clones are absent from its copies; in checked studies, under half trace to an unresolved V gene, and the reason for the others is unknown. The sample table holds about 660,000 clones, of which around nine tenths were seen once. The top ten constitute over 0.008% of the sample. Comments on this clone: The target of this receptor is not known. No qualities accompany the bases; no much larger clone lies one base away.

In addition, the sample was reused for a study of human thymus T cells. The second study, in turn, reports: The donors were immunologically healthy infants in Finland who had open corrective cardiac surgery for congenital heart defects. The thymus tissue came from surgical resects taken out during corrective cardiac surgery. Both the thymic and the peripheral blood repertoires appeared to show biased V and J gene segment usage. Highly overlapping thymic TCR repertoires among unrelated individuals were reported in the related research. The study described the TCR alpha and beta repertoires in roughly 8 infant thymus samples and a few matching peripheral blood samples. Donor ages ranging from about 6 to 250 days were recorded, and more than 5 male and a couple of female infants were included in the cohort. Thymocytes were freed from the tissue by mechanical means and kept at -70 degrees C as pellets of roughly 9-30 million cells. Genomic DNA was extracted from frozen cell pellets with a QIAsymphony instrument. TCRB and TCRAD loci were amplified from a standardized quantity of quality-controlled genomic DNA using the immunoSEQ multiplex PCR assay. The V(D)J region was spanned by amplicons of a length sufficient to cover the CDR3 and to identify V and J genes. Through the commercial immunoSEQ service, the amplicons were sequenced on an Illumina platform. Corrections for primer bias and sequencing errors followed previously described methods, while TCRAD and TCRB definitions were based on the IMGT database. Analysis of the repertoires was done with immunoSEQ Analyzer 3.0 and VDJTools and included basic statistics, V/J segment usage, diversity estimates, rarefaction and pairwise overlap. To estimate diversity, the Chao1, ChaoE, Efron-Thisted, Shannon and inverse Simpson indices were applied, and diversity was also estimated on datasets down-sampled to the smallest sample. Repertoire overlap was determined by strict matching of CDR3 nucleotide sequence, V gene and J gene, and Jaccard-based multidimensional scaling clustering was applied. On average, approximately 860,000 unique TCRB clonotypes were obtained from thymus samples, compared with 65,000 to 90,000 from blood samples.

The clonotype originates from a boy younger than two with a congenital heart defect. Donor details come from another sample of the same person, matched by shared clones. The specimen was thymocytes.

The DNA reads as follows: TGTGCCAGTAGTATAGTTGGGACTAGTGAGACCTACGAGCAGTACTTC. Its translation is CASSIVGTSETYEQYF. The sequence is built from TRBV19 and TRBJ2-7; the central 8 bases match TRBD2. Unmatched junction bases come to 7, with V trimmed by 1 base and J by 2 bases. CDR1 and CDR2 are drawn from the germline V gene (reference sequence): LNHDA, SQIVND. The CDR3 measures 16 amino acids from cysteine to phenylalanine. Only the CDR3 DNA stays, 48 bases, in frame from base 1.